This T cell receptor beta chain was retrieved from a study of beta chain features in type 1 diabetes. Details on this clone: What it binds is unknown.

Study-wide results and caveats: Moderately but significantly shorter TCRB CDR3s were found in Type 1 diabetes patients in all four CD4+ subsets. Researchers reported that naive, central memory and Treg TCRB repertoires appeared more similar in patients than in healthy donors.

Stem cell-like memory, regulatory, central memory and naive CD4+ cells were sorted via CD45RO/CCR7/CD25/CD127/CD95/CD27. Each population that was sorted was more than 95% pure. Per the germline V gene, CDR1 is SGHVS and CDR2 is FNYEAQ. The length of the CDR3 is 12 residues. V lost 7 bases and J 4 bases, leaving 10 bases between the germline ends. The study reverse transcribed the entire isolated RNA, so it sequenced expressed TCRB transcripts. Repertoires were generated with immunoSEQ multiplex PCR, while TCRdb's copy carries only in-frame clones and drops some. Seen here are roughly 47,000 clones, 35% to 55% observed once, and the top ten hold around 0.13%.

The sequencing sample was made of stem cell memory CD4+ T cells from blood. The TCR comes from a man younger than 40 with type 1 diabetes. The chain is built from TRBV7-6 and TRBJ2-5; D unclear. Here the CDR3 reads CASNSGGETQYF. The CDR3 DNA reads TGTGCCAGCAACTCTGGTGGAGAGACCCAGTACTTC.